The 20 T cell receptor beta chains below all came from one sample that was sequenced in a study of CXCR3-negative and CXCR3-positive naive CD8 T cells. Study conclusions and caveats: Naive cells that were CXCR3-positive had more hydrophobic TRB CDR3s (compared with CXCR3-negative naive cells).

Via 5' RACE with UMI labels, TRB cDNA libraries were prepared. TCRdb reprocessed the 5' RACE reads, keeping one entry per CDR3 protein, no DNA. This sample carries over 100,000 distinct CDR3 sequences, with about 0.34% going to the ten biggest clones. These receptors have no identified antigens. The source material was naive CXCR3+ CD8+ T cells from blood. Subset in this sample: CD45RO-CCR7+CD27+CD95- naive CD8+ T cells expressing CXCR3 (TNR3+). The source of these receptors is a human donor in good health. Some clones in this sample may be carry-over from other donors' samples.

The chain carries TRBV29-1 and TRBJ2-3. Germline CDR1 is SQVTM and CDR2 is ANQGSEA. The CDR3 spans 11 residues. Here the CDR3 reads CSVLATDTQYF.

The chain carries TRBV7-9 and TRBJ2-2; TCRdb picks TRBD1, but there is no DNA to check that call. The CDR3 is 15 residues long. Looked up from germline, CDR1 is SEHNR and CDR2 is FQNEAQ (reference sequence). This CDR3 reads CATRGGRRGTGEQFF.

V is TRBV29-1 and J is TRBJ1-1; as DNA is missing, the TRBD1 call by TCRdb cannot be tested. Germline V gives CDR1 SQVTM, CDR2 ANQGSEA. CDR3 length: 14 amino acids. The CDR3: CSPILGGLGTEAFF.

This rearrangement joins TRBV24-1 to TRBJ2-3. CDR3 size: 13 residues. Germline values: CDR1 KGHDR, CDR2 SFDVKD. The CDR3 is CATSDHRTDTQYF.

This chain links TRBV5-1 with TRBJ1-2; TCRdb's D gene call, TRBD1, goes unchecked for lack of DNA. CDR1 is SGHRS and CDR2 is YFSETQ in the germline V gene. This CDR3 has 16 residues. The CDR3 loop is CASSSNPGQGSYGYTF.

The chain combines TRBV7-9 with TRBJ2-1; TCRdb's D gene call, TRBD2, goes unchecked for lack of DNA. The CDR3 is made up of 13 amino acids. Germline CDR1 reads SEHNR; CDR2 reads FQNEAQ (reference sequence). The CDR3 protein is CASGVPSYNEQLF. Using reference TRBV7-9 and TRBJ2-1 for the parts outside the CDR3, the full variable domain is DTGVSQNPRHKITKRGQNVTFRCDPISEHNRLYWYRQTLGQGPEFLTYFQNEAQLEKSRLLSDRFSAERPKGSFSTLEIQRTEQGDSAMYLCASGVPSYNEQLFGPGTRLTVL.

The rearrangement links TRBV10-3 to TRBJ2-3; the TCRdb call, TRBD2, lacks DNA for checking. CDR1 ENHRY and CDR2 SYGVKD come from the germline V gene. The CDR3 spans 14 residues. CDR3: CASAAGAGTDTQYF.

The CDR3 loop reads CSVERGTSSYEQYF. The chain uses TRBV29-1 and TRBJ2-7; TCRdb names TRBD1, which stays unverified in the absence of DNA. The CDR3 runs to 14 residues. The germline V gene has CDR1 SQVTM and CDR2 ANQGSEA.

V gene TRBV6-2 or TRBV6-3 combines with J gene TRBJ2-7. Germline-derived CDR1 and CDR2 are MNHEY and SVGEGT. This CDR3 has 11 residues. This CDR3 reads CASGIPYEQYF.

J is TRBJ1-2 and V is TRBV29-1; the D gene TCRdb calls, TRBD1, cannot be checked with no DNA. Germline loops: CDR1 SQVTM, CDR2 ANQGSEA. This CDR3 has 13 residues. CDR3 protein: CSALGQGLYGYTF. The complete variable domain, with remaining parts taken from reference TRBV29-1 and TRBJ1-2, reads SAVISQKPSRDICQRGTSLTIQCQVDSQVTMMFWYRQQPGQSLTLIATANQGSEATYESGFVIDKFPISRPNLTFSTLTVSNMSPEDSSIYLCSALGQGLYGYTFGSGTRLTVV.

The genes are TRBV6-4 and TRBJ2-2. CDR3 size: 14 residues. CDR1 and CDR2 (germline): MRHNA, SNTAGT. Here the CDR3 reads CASRTEVGTGELFF.

The V and J genes are TRBV27 and TRBJ2-2. CDR1 and CDR2 from the germline V gene are MNHEY and SMNVEV (reference sequence). The CDR3 has 14 residues. CDR3 residues: CASSFSLNTGELFF.

V and J are TRBV15 and TRBJ1-4. The CDR3 is 13 residues long. Per the germline V gene, CDR1 is LNHNV and CDR2 is YYDKDF (reference sequence). The CDR3 region is CATSPQRNEKLFF.

The chain couples TRBV4-1 to TRBJ2-2. From germline, CDR1 is MGHRA and CDR2 YSYEKL. The CDR3 is 14 residues long. The CDR3 sequence: CASSQDSNTGELFF.

The chain uses TRBV7-9 and TRBJ2-7. In germline, CDR1 is SEHNR, CDR2 FQNEAQ (reference sequence). This CDR3 has 13 amino acids. The CDR3 sequence: CASSYREVDEQYF. The entire variable domain, with the rest obtained from reference TRBV7-9 and TRBJ2-7, is as follows: DTGVSQNPRHKITKRGQNVTFRCDPISEHNRLYWYRQTLGQGPEFLTYFQNEAQLEKSRLLSDRFSAERPKGSFSTLEIQRTEQGDSAMYLCASSYREVDEQYFGPGTRLTVT.

The rearrangement joins TRBV28 to TRBJ1-2; TCRdb gives TRBD1 as the D gene, but with no DNA this cannot be confirmed. This CDR3 is built from 13 residues. Germline V gene lookup returns CDR1 MDHEN and CDR2 SYDVKM. CDR3: CASSLQGSNGYTF.

This chain connects TRBV19 to TRBJ2-7; checking the TCRdb D call of TRBD2 is not possible without DNA. The germline gives CDR1 LNHDA, CDR2 SQIVND (reference sequence). The CDR3 runs 13 residues. CDR3 region: CASSIAGAYEQYF.

This sequence joins TRBV28 and TRBJ2-3; TCRdb gives TRBD1 as the D gene, but with no DNA this cannot be confirmed. There are 20 residues in the CDR3. Germline V lookup: CDR1 MDHEN, CDR2 SYDVKM. CDR3 region: CASSSGQGASWREGTDTQYF.

The CDR3 sequence: CSAVLDYEQYF. The chain employs TRBV29-1 and TRBJ2-7. The germline V gene encodes CDR1 SQVTM and CDR2 ANQGSEA. The CDR3 length is 11 residues.

The rearrangement joins TRBV28 to TRBJ2-1; TCRdb's D gene call, TRBD1, goes unchecked for lack of DNA. Looked up from germline, CDR1 is MDHEN and CDR2 is SYDVKM. The length of the CDR3 is 15 residues. The CDR3 sequence is CATGSRDSPYNEQFF.